These 6 T cell receptor beta chains were sequenced from one sample in a study of cytotoxic CD8 clonotypes in ibrutinib-treated CLL. Profiling relied on immunoSEQ multiplex PCR, and the TCRdb table lists in-frame clones only, not all of them. In the table there are over 95,000 clones, approximately 56% of which are singletons. The source was PBMCs, collected after 24 months of ibrutinib treatment. Source of these receptors: a human donor with chronic lymphocytic leukemia.

The J gene is TRBJ2-7, the V gene TRBV6-6; possibly TRBD2 for D (6 bases). V lost 7 bases to trimming and J lost 2 bases, with 15 bases between them. CDR1 MNHNY and CDR2 SVGAGI come from the germline V gene (reference sequence). The CDR3 has 14 residues. CDR3 sequence (DNA): TGTGCCAGCACTCGGCAGGGAGGCACCTACGAGCAGTACTTC. It specifies CASTRQGGTYEQYF.

The chain is built from TRBV30 and TRBJ1-4; the D gene is possibly TRBD1 (5 bases). Looked up from germline, CDR1 is GTSNPN and CDR2 is SVGIG (reference sequence). The CDR3 consists of 13 residues. The germline V and J ends were trimmed by 4 bases and 3 bases, with 9 bases remaining between them. The CDR3 loop reads CAWTLQANEKLFF. The CDR3 nucleotides are TGTGCCTGGACGCTACAGGCTAATGAAAAACTGTTTTTT.

V gene TRBV5-6 combines with J gene TRBJ2-7, with 8 bases aligning to TRBD1. With V trimmed by 4 bases and J by 9 bases, 12 bases remained unmatched. CDR3 length: 14 amino acids. Looked up from germline, CDR1 is SGHDT and CDR2 is YYEEEE. CDR3 DNA: TGTGCCAGCAGCCTGACCGAAGGACAGGGAATGCAGTACTTC. It is translated as CASSLTEGQGMQYF.

This clone was seen only a few times. CDR3: CASSVGGTAGIKQYF. DNA for the CDR3: TGTGCCAGCAGTGTTGGGGGGACAGCCGGGATTAAGCAGTACTTC. The chain recombines TRBV25-1 with TRBJ2-7; possible D gene TRBD1, 7 bases. Germline V gene data show CDR1 as MGHDK and CDR2 as SYGVNS. This CDR3 has 15 amino acids. Deletions cut 4 bases from V and 8 bases from J, with 21 bases between.

J is TRBJ2-1 and V is TRBV2; TRBD2 matches 7 bases. CDR1 and CDR2 (germline): SNHLY, FYNNEI. This CDR3 has 15 amino acids. With 5 bases clipped from V and 1 base from J, the junction kept 5 bases outside the gene matches. This CDR3 reads CASSRSSGSYNEQFF. CDR3 DNA: TGTGCCAGCAGTCGTTCTAGCGGATCCTACAATGAGCAGTTCTTC.

This clone was detected only a few times. CDR3 amino acids: CASSRDSMNTEAFF. The DNA of the CDR3 is TGTGCCAGCAGCCGCGACAGCATGAACACTGAAGCTTTCTTT. The genes are TRBV5-4 and TRBJ1-1; tentatively, D is TRBD1 (5 bases). This CDR3 comprises 14 residues. Trimming removed 4 bases at V and 0 bases at J, with 10 bases between. Germline V gives CDR1 SGHNT, CDR2 YYREEE (reference sequence).